Reported below is one T cell receptor beta chain. Its antigen is still unknown. The sample belongs to a study of shared clonotypes between healthy human individuals. CD45RO-negative CD8 cells positively selected for CCR7 made up the naive population, which excluded terminally differentiated effector memory CD45RA+ cells. Every contributor of samples was a Caucasian grown-up residing in Nashville, Tennessee. This table comes from immunoSEQ multiplex PCR, and its TCRdb copy is limited to in-frame clones, with some not included. The sample records about 2 million clones, around 96% being singletons. General study points: Rarefaction showed that sequencing of sorted subsets was incomplete (despite large depth).

The ends were cut back, 7 bases at V and 0 bases at J, with 18 bases in the middle. The V gene's germline CDR1 is MNHEY and CDR2 SMNVEV (reference sequence). The CDR3 runs 16 residues. The chain links TRBV27 to TRBJ1-1; D call uncertain. Material: naive CD8+ T cells sorted from blood. This sequence was found in a man aged 18 to 29 in good health. The CDR3 is CASIPSVTYMNTEAFF. The CDR3 DNA is TGTGCCAGCATCCCATCAGTGACATATATGAACACTGAAGCTTTCTTT.